This is a list of T cell receptor beta chains from one sample in a study of metastatic and nonmetastatic thyroid tumors. With MiXCR, TCRdb called clones anew from the PCR reads. This table holds tens of thousands of clones, 20% to 30% found once. Sequencing was performed on blood. The receptors derive from a female donor with papillary thyroid cancer or a benign thyroid nodule (not recorded which). Some clones in this sample may be carry-over from other donors' samples. The CDR3 runs from the conserved cysteine through the conserved F or W. A D gene is named only where the DNA matches it firmly. Size values are once, few and many counts, or a class for expanded clones, and some rows have none.

d_call clone_size j_call v_call cdr3_length cdr3_nt cdr3_aa
TRBD2 NA TRBJ2-7 TRBV20-1 15 TGCAGTGCTAGAGAACGCCGAGCGGGGGGATACGAGCAGTACTTC CSARERRAGGYEQYF
NA many TRBJ2-4 TRBV28 14 TGTGCCAGCAGTTACCAAGGGCCCAGAAACATTCAGTACTTC CASSYQGPRNIQYF
NA many TRBJ2-5 TRBV28 16 TGTGCCAGCAGTTTAGAGGGCAGGGTGACCGCAGAGACCCAGTACTTC CASSLEGRVTAETQYF
NA few TRBJ2-1 TRBV7-8 13 TGTGCCGGCAGCTCCGGATCCTCCAATGAGCAGTTCTTC CAGSSGSSNEQFF
NA NA TRBJ1-4 TRBV11-2 14 TGTGCCAGCAGCTCAGCAGGGGTCAATGAAAAACTGTTTTTT CASSSAGVNEKLFF
NA few TRBJ2-7 TRBV2 12 TGTGCCAGCAGGGTGTACACCTACGAGCAGTACTTC CASRVYTYEQYF
NA NA TRBJ2-6 TRBV9 17 TGTGCCAGCAGCGTAGCTCTCTCCGGCGCAGGCGCCAACGTCCTGACTTTC CASSVALSGAGANVLTF
TRBD1 few TRBJ1-2 TRBV24-1 14 TGTGCCACCAGTGATCCCGGGACAGACTATGGCTACACCTTC CATSDPGTDYGYTF
NA NA TRBJ1-1 TRBV6-2/TRBV6-3 15 TGTGCCAGCAGTCCCTCGGGAACTCAGAACACTGAAGCTTTCTTT CASSPSGTQNTEAFF
NA few TRBJ2-7 TRBV10-3 12 TGTGCCATCAGTGAGGGTTCTTACGAGCAGTACTTC CAISEGSYEQYF
NA few TRBJ1-1 TRBV12-3/TRBV12-4 11 TGTACCAGCACCCACGGGACTGAAGCTTTCTTT CTSTHGTEAFF
TRBD1 few TRBJ1-2 TRBV28 14 TGTGCCAGCAGCCAAGACAGGGGAGACTATGGCTACACCTTC CASSQDRGDYGYTF
TRBD2 NA TRBJ2-3 TRBV7-8 17 TGTGCCAGCAGCTTAAGTACTAGCGGAACCCCTCCAGATACGCAGTATTTT CASSLSTSGTPPDTQYF
NA many TRBJ2-2 TRBV6-1 14 TGTGCCAGCAGGACTGGCAGTTGGACCGGGGAGCTGTTTTTT CASRTGSWTGELFF
TRBD2 few TRBJ2-3 TRBV19 17 TGTGCCAGTAGTAAGGGAGGGGCTAGCGTGAGTGCATATACGCAGTATTTT CASSKGGASVSAYTQYF